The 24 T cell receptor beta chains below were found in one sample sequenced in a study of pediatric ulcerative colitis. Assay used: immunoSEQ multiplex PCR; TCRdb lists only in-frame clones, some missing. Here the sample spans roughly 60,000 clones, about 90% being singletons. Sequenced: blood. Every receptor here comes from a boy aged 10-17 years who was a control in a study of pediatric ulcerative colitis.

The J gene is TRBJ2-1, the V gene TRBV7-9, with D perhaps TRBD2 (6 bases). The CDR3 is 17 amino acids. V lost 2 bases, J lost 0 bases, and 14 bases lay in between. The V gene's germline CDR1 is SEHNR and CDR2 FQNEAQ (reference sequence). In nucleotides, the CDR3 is TGTGCCAGCAGCTTATCGTCCGCGGGGAGCTCCTACAATGAGCAGTTCTTC. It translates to CASSLSSAGSSYNEQFF.

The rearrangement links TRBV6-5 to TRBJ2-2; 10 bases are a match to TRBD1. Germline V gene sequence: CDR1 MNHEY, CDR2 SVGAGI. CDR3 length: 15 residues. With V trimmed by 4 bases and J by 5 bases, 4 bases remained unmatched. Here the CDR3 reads CASSLKDRGTGELFF. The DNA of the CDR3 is TGTGCCAGCAGTTTAAAGGACAGGGGGACCGGGGAGCTGTTTTTT.

The CDR3 region has the DNA TGTGCCAGCAGTACCGGGGGCTATAGCAATCAGCCCCAGCATTTT. As protein: CASSTGGYSNQPQHF. The chain combines TRBV28 with TRBJ1-5, with TRBD1 as a possible D gene (6 bases). The CDR3 is made up of 15 amino acids. Trimming shortened V by 5 bases and J by 0 bases, and 11 bases separated the two germline ends. CDR1 is MDHEN, CDR2 SYDVKM, per germline.

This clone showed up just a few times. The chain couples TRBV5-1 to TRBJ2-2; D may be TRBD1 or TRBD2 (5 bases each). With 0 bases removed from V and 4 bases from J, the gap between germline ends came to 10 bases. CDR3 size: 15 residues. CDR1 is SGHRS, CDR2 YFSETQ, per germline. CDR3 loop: CASSLVRESTGELFF. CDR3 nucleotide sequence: TGCGCCAGCAGCTTGGTCAGGGAGAGCACCGGGGAGCTGTTTTTT.

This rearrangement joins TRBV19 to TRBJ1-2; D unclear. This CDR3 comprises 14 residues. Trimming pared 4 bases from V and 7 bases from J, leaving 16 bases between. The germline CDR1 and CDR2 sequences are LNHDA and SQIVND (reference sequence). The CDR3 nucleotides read TGTGCCAGTAGTAACCCCCTCCGGCGGAGTGGCTACACCTTC. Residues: CASSNPLRRSGYTF.

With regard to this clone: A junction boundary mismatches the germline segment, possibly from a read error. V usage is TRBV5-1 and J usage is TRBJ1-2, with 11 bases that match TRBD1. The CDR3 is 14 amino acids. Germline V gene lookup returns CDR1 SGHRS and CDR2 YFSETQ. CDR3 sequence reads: CASSLGQGDYGYTF. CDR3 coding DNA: TGTGCCAGCAGCTTGGGACAGGGGGATTATGGCTACACCTTC.

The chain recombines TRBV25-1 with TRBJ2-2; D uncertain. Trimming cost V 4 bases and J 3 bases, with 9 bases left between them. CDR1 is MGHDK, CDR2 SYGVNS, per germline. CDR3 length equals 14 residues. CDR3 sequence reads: CASSGPQYTGELFF. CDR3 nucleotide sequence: TGTGCCAGCAGTGGTCCCCAATACACCGGGGAGCTGTTTTTT.

CDR3 amino acids: CASSLGRGTEAFF. The DNA of the CDR3 is TGTGCCAGCAGCTTGGGTAGGGGCACTGAAGCTTTCTTT. The chain employs TRBV11-3 and TRBJ1-1; possibly TRBD1 for D (5 bases). The CDR3 loop spans 13 amino acids. From germline, CDR1 is SGHNT and CDR2 YENEEA. V lost 3 bases, J lost 4 bases, and 9 bases lay in between. The entire variable domain, with the rest obtained from reference TRBV11-3 and TRBJ1-1, is as follows: EAGVVQSPRYKIIEKKQPVAFWCNPISGHNTLYWYLQNLGQGPELLIRYENEEAVDDSQLPKDRFSAERLKGVDSTLKIQPAELGDSAVYLCASSLGRGTEAFFGQGTRLTVV.

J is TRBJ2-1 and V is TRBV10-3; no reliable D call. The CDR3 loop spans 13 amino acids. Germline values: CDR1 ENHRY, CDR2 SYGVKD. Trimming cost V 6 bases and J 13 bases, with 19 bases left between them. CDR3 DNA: TGTGCCATCAGCCCCCTTACTGACACCGGACAGTTCTTC. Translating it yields CAISPLTDTGQFF.

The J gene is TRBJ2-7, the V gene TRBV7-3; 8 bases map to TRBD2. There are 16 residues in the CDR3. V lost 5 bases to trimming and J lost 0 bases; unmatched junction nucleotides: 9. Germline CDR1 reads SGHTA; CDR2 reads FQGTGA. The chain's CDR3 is CASSRSGGPSSYEQYF. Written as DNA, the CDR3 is TGTGCCAGCAGCCGCAGCGGGGGCCCTAGCTCCTACGAGCAGTACTTC.

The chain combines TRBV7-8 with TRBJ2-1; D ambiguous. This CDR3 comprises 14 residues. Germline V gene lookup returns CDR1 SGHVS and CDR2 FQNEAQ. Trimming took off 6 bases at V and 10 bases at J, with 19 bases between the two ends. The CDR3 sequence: CASRGLVLWKEQFF. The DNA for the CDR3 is TGTGCCAGCAGGGGTCTGGTACTATGGAAGGAGCAGTTCTTC. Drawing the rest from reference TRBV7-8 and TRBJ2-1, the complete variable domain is GAGVSQSPRYKVAKRGQDVALRCDPISGHVSLFWYQQALGQGPEFLTYFQNEAQLDKSGLPSDRFFAERPEGSVSTLKIQRTQQEDSAVYLCASRGLVLWKEQFFGPGTRLTVL.

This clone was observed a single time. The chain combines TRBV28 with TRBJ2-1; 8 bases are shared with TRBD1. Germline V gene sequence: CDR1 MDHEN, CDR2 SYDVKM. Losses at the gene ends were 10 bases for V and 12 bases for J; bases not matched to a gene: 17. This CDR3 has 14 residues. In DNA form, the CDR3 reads TGTGCCACCTCCACCCGGGACAGGCCGTTTGGGCAGTTCTTC. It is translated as CATSTRDRPFGQFF.

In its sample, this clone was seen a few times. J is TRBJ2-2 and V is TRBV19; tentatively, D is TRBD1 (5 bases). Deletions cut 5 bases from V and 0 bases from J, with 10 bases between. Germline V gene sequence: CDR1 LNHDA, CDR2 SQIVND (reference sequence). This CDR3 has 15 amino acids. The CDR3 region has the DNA TGTGCCAGTAGTCTGACAGTGGCGAACACCGGGGAGCTGTTTTTT. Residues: CASSLTVANTGELFF.

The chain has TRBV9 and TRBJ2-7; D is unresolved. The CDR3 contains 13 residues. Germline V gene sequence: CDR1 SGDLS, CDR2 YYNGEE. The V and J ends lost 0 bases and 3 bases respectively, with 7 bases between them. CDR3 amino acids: CASSVEVNYEQYF. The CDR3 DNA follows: TGTGCCAGCAGCGTAGAGGTCAACTACGAGCAGTACTTC.

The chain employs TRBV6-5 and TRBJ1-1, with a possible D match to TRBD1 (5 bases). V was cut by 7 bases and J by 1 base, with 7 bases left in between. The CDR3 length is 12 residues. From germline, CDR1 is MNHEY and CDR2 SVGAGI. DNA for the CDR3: TGTGCCAGCACGGGGGAGAACACTGAAGCTTTCTTT. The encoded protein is CASTGENTEAFF.

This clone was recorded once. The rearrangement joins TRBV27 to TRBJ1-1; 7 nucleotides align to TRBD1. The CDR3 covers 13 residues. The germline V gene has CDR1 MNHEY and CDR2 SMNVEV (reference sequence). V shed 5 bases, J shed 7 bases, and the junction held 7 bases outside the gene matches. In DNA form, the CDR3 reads TGTGCCAGCAGTCAAACTCGGACAGGTGAAGCTTTCTTT. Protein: CASSQTRTGEAFF.

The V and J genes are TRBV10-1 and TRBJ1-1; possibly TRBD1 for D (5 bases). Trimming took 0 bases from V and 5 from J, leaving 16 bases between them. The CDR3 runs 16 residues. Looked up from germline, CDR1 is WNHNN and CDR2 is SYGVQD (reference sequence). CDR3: CASSESGSPEGTEAFF. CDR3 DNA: TGCGCCAGCAGTGAGTCAGGGTCACCCGAGGGGACTGAAGCTTTCTTT.

CDR3 amino acids: CASSLDGGFAYNEQFF. The CDR3 nucleotides read TGTGCCAGCAGCTTGGATGGGGGTTTCGCCTACAATGAGCAGTTCTTC. The chain recombines TRBV5-6 with TRBJ2-1, with D possibly being TRBD1 or TRBD2 (5 bases each). V was clipped by 0 bases and J by 2 bases, with 12 bases between them. The CDR3 length is 16 residues. Germline lookup yields CDR1 SGHDT and CDR2 YYEEEE.

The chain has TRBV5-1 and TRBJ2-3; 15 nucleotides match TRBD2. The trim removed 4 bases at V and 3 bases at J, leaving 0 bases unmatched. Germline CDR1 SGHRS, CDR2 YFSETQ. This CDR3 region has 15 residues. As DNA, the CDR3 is TGCGCCAGCAGCGGACTAGCGGGAGGGACAGATACGCAGTATTTT. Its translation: CASSGLAGGTDTQYF.

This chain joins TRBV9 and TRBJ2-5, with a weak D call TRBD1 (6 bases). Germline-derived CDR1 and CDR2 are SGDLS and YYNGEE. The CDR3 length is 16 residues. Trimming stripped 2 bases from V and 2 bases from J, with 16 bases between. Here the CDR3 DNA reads TGTGCCAGCAGCGTCGCCGGGACAAGGGGACAAGAGACCCAGTACTTC. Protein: CASSVAGTRGQETQYF.

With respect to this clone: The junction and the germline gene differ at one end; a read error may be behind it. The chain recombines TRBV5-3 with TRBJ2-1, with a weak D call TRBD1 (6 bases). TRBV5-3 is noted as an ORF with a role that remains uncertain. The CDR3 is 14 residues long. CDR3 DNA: TGTGCCAGCAGCTTGCCGGGACACAACAATGAGCAGTTCTTC. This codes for CASSLPGHNNEQFF.

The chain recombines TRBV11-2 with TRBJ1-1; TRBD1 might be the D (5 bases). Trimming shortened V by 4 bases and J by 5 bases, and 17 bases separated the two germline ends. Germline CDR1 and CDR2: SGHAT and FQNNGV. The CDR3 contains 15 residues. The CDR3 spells CASSSVGRKGTEAFF. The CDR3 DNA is TGTGCCAGCAGCTCTGTGGGACGGAAGGGGACTGAAGCTTTCTTT.

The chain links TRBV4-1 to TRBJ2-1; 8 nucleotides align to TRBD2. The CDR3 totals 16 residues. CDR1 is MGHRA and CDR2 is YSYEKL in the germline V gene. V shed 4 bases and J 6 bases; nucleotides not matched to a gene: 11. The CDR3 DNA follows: TGCGCCAGCAGCCCGTTGGCCAGCGGGAGAGTCAATGAGCAGTTCTTC. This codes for CASSPLASGRVNEQFF.

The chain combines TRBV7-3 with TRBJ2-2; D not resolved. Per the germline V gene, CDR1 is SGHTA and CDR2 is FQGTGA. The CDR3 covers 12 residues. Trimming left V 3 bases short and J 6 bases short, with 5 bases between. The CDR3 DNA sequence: TGTGCCAGCAGCTTCCCCCCCGGGGAGCTGTTTTTT. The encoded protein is CASSFPPGELFF.